Listed below are T cell receptor beta chains from one sample, sequenced in a study of PD-1 blockade in classical Hodgkin lymphoma. Sequenced by immunoSEQ multiplex PCR; TCRdb stores in-frame clones only, minus some. The data hold 9,000 to 10,000 clones, with roughly 92% observed a single time. Here the sequenced sample was peripheral blood mononuclear cells (PBMCs), taken at baseline. All receptors come from a human donor with classical Hodgkin lymphoma. Both conserved end residues are part of each CDR3. D genes are given only for firm matches. The listing skips clone size in some rows; elsewhere it reads once, few, many or a size class.

V gene	J gene	D gene	clone size	CDR3 protein	CDR3 DNA
TRBV2	TRBJ2-2	-	-	CASTLEGAGELFF	TGTGCCAGCACCTTGGAGGGCGCCGGGGAGCTGTTTTTT
TRBV9	TRBJ1-6	TRBD1	-	CASSVGGTGPSSYNSPLHF	TGTGCCAGCAGCGTAGGGGGGACAGGGCCTAGCTCCTATAATTCACCCCTCCACTTT
TRBV11-2	TRBJ2-7	TRBD2	-	CASSLPNLAGGSYEQYF	TGTGCCAGCAGCTTACCCAATCTAGCGGGAGGCTCCTACGAGCAGTACTTC
TRBV5-1	TRBJ2-7	-	-	CACGEGYEQYF	TGCGCCTGCGGAGAGGGGTACGAGCAGTACTTC
TRBV10-2	TRBJ2-1	TRBD2	-	CASTEGGRAYNEQFF	TGCGCCAGCACTGAGGGCGGGAGAGCCTACAATGAGCAGTTCTTC
TRBV27	TRBJ2-1	TRBD2	-	CASSLSGTSSHNEQFF	TGTGCCAGCAGTCTCTCCGGGACTAGCAGTCACAATGAGCAGTTCTTC
TRBV6-4	TRBJ2-3	TRBD2	-	CASSDRGGAGADTQYF	TGTGCCAGCAGTGACCGTGGGGGAGCGGGAGCAGATACGCAGTATTTT
TRBV14	TRBJ1-2	TRBD1	-	CASSQVGTGGRGGYTF	TGTGCCAGCAGCCAAGTCGGGACAGGGGGCCGTGGGGGCTACACCTTC
TRBV18	TRBJ1-5	TRBD1	-	CASQFTGGAGQPQHF	TGTGCCAGTCAATTTACAGGGGGCGCGGGTCAGCCCCAGCATTTT
TRBV4-2	TRBJ2-1	-	-	CASSQDKLTPSNEQFF	TGTGCCAGCAGCCAAGACAAACTTACCCCATCCAATGAGCAGTTCTTC
TRBV4-2	TRBJ2-2	-	-	CASSQDSAGGSTGELFF	TGTGCCAGCAGCCAAGATTCGGCAGGGGGGTCCACCGGGGAGCTGTTTTTT
TRBV19	TRBJ2-1	-	-	CATTHSGSYNEQFF	TGTGCCACCACCCATAGCGGATCCTACAATGAGCAGTTCTTC
TRBV7-6	TRBJ2-2	TRBD2	-	CASSLALAGYLNTGELFF	TGTGCCAGCAGCTTAGCGCTAGCGGGATATCTGAACACCGGGGAGCTGTTTTTT
TRBV5-6	TRBJ2-5	TRBD1	-	CASILYDRTGWETQYF	TGTGCCAGCATCCTTTATGACCGGACAGGGTGGGAGACCCAGTACTTC
TRBV5-1	TRBJ2-1	-	few	CASSLSEVATNEQFF	TGCGCCAGCAGCTTGAGCGAAGTAGCAACGAATGAGCAGTTCTTC
TRBV19	TRBJ1-2	-	-	CASSGIGRAPPYGYTF	TGTGCCAGTAGTGGCATCGGGCGGGCCCCCCCCTATGGCTACACCTTC
TRBV7-6	TRBJ2-6	-	-	CASSPPPSGANVLTF	TGTGCCAGCAGTCCCCCCCCCTCTGGGGCCAACGTCCTGACTTTC
TRBV6-1	TRBJ2-4	-	-	CASSEVFRVRRVNIQYF	TGTGCCAGCAGTGAAGTCTTTAGGGTTAGGAGGGTAAACATTCAGTACTTC
TRBV11-3	TRBJ2-7	TRBD2	-	CASSGYILAGNEQYF	TGTGCCAGCAGCGGTTACATACTAGCGGGGAATGAGCAGTACTTC
TRBV11-2	TRBJ1-2	-	-	CASSLDSRTDGYTF	TGTGCCAGCAGCTTAGATTCGAGGACAGATGGCTACACCTTC
TRBV4-1	TRBJ2-7	-	-	CASSQGASDFYYEQYF	TGCGCCAGCAGCCAAGGGGCTAGCGACTTTTACTACGAGCAGTACTTC
TRBV19	TRBJ1-5	TRBD1	-	CASSNALGQGKQPQHF	TGTGCCAGTAGTAACGCTCTGGGACAGGGGAAACAGCCCCAGCATTTT
TRBV6-5	TRBJ1-3	-	once	CASSYSNREYNTIYF	TGTGCCAGCAGTTACTCGAACAGGGAATACAACACCATATATTTT
TRBV27	TRBJ2-3	-	-	CASSVRSTDTQYF	TGTGCCAGCAGTGTCCGAAGCACAGATACGCAGTATTTT
TRBV19	TRBJ1-5	TRBD1	-	CASSRKTGDQPQHF	TGTGCCAGTAGTAGGAAGACAGGGGATCAGCCCCAGCATTTT
TRBV11-3	TRBJ1-1	-	-	CASSSGPLNTEAFF	TGTGCCAGCAGCTCAGGACCGCTGAACACTGAAGCTTTCTTT
TRBV10-3	TRBJ2-1	-	-	CAISEGLVMGGPFF	TGTGCCATCAGTGAGGGCCTCGTTATGGGGGGGCCGTTCTTC
TRBV30	TRBJ2-7	TRBD2	-	CAWRTSGGYEQYF	TGTGCCTGGAGGACTAGCGGGGGCTACGAGCAGTACTTC
TRBV18	TRBJ2-2	-	-	CASSPGGTNTGELFF	TGTGCCAGCTCACCTGGCGGGACCAACACCGGGGAGCTGTTTTTT
TRBV15	TRBJ2-3	TRBD2	few	CATSSLAGEPQVF	TGTGCCACCAGCAGTTTAGCGGGAGAACCCCAGGTATTT
TRBV4-1	TRBJ1-3	TRBD1	-	CASSQGLRGGQGGNTIYF	TGCGCCAGCAGCCAAGGCCTTCGGGGAGGACAGGGTGGAAACACCATATATTTT
TRBV7-9	TRBJ2-1	-	-	CASSSRIQTHNEQFF	TGTGCCAGCAGCTCTAGAATCCAAACTCACAATGAGCAGTTCTTC
TRBV30	TRBJ2-1	-	-	CAWSVLWYNEQFF	TGTGCCTGGAGTGTACTCTGGTACAATGAGCAGTTCTTC
TRBV30	TRBJ2-7	TRBD1	-	CAWSRGTGSYEQYF	TGTGCCTGGAGTCGTGGGACAGGGTCCTACGAGCAGTACTTC
TRBV7-8	TRBJ2-2	-	-	CASSLDRVHLGSGELFF	TGTGCCAGCAGCTTAGACAGGGTTCATCTTGGTAGCGGGGAGCTGTTTTTT
TRBV18	TRBJ1-4	-	-	CASSPPGASEKLFF	TGTGCCAGCTCACCACCAGGGGCGAGTGAAAAACTGTTTTTT
TRBV6-4	TRBJ2-6	-	-	CASSPIGSSGANVLTF	TGTGCCAGCAGTCCTATAGGGAGCTCTGGGGCCAACGTCCTGACTTTC
TRBV9	TRBJ1-5	-	-	CASSSRDQAQPQHF	TGTGCCAGCAGCTCCCGGGACCAGGCTCAGCCCCAGCATTTT
TRBV10-3	TRBJ2-7	TRBD2	-	CAISEGTTAYEQYF	TGTGCCATCAGTGAGGGGACTACCGCCTACGAGCAGTACTTC
TRBV7-8	TRBJ2-1	-	large	CASSPLGNEQFF	TGTGCCAGCAGCCCCCTCGGAAATGAGCAGTTCTTC
TRBV14	TRBJ1-4	-	-	CASSQANEKLFF	TGTGCCAGCAGCCAAGCTAATGAAAAACTGTTTTTT
TRBV7-9	TRBJ2-5	-	once	CASRWTVTETQYF	TGTGCCAGCAGGTGGACAGTCACCGAGACCCAGTACTTC
TRBV6-1	TRBJ2-1	TRBD2	-	CASGARGLAGGNEQFF	TGTGCCAGCGGTGCTCGAGGACTAGCGGGAGGCAATGAGCAGTTCTTC
TRBV18	TRBJ2-7	-	-	CASSQSLGPYEQYF	TGTGCCAGCTCACAGTCTCTGGGACCCTACGAGCAGTACTTC
TRBV9	TRBJ2-7	TRBD2	-	CASSTQLAGGFYEQYF	TGTGCCAGCAGCACCCAACTAGCGGGAGGTTTTTACGAGCAGTACTTC
TRBV5-4	TRBJ2-3	TRBD2	-	CASSPRTSGRADTQYF	TGTGCCAGCAGCCCGAGGACTAGCGGGAGGGCAGATACGCAGTATTTT
TRBV5-1	TRBJ2-1	-	-	CASSLTGTINEQFF	TGCGCCAGCAGCTTGACCGGGACAATCAATGAGCAGTTCTTC
TRBV10-3	TRBJ1-1	-	-	CAARLHENTEAFF	TGTGCCGCCCGGTTACACGAAAACACTGAAGCTTTCTTT
TRBV10-3	TRBJ2-1	TRBD2	-	CAISPPGLAGGDEQFF	TGTGCCATCAGTCCGCCCGGACTAGCGGGAGGAGATGAGCAGTTCTTC
TRBV5-1	TRBJ2-3	-	-	CASSMGRGGSTDTQYF	TGCGCCAGCAGCATGGGCAGGGGCGGGAGCACAGATACGCAGTATTTT
TRBV7-9	TRBJ1-4	-	-	CASSPQGRATNEKLFF	TGTGCCAGCAGTCCACAGGGTAGAGCAACTAATGAAAAACTGTTTTTT